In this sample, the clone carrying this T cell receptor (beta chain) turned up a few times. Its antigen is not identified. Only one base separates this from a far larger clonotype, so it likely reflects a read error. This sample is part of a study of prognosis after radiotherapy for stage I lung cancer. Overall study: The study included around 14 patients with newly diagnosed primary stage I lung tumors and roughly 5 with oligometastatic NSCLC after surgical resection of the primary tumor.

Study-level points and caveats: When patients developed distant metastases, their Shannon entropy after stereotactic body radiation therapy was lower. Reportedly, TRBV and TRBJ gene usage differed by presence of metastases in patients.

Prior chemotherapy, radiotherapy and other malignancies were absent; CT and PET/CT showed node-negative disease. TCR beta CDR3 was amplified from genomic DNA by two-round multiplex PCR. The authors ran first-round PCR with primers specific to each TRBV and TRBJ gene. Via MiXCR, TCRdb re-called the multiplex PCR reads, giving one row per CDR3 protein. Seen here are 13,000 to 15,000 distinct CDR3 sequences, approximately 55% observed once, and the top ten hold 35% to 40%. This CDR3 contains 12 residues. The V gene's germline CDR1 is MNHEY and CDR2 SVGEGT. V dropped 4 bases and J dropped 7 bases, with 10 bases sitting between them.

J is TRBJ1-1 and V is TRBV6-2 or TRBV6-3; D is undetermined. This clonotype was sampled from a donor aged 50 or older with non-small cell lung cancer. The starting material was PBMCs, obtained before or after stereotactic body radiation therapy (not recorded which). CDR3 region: CASSFISSEAFF. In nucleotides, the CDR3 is TGTGCCAGCAGTTTCATCAGTAGTGAAGCTTTCTTT.